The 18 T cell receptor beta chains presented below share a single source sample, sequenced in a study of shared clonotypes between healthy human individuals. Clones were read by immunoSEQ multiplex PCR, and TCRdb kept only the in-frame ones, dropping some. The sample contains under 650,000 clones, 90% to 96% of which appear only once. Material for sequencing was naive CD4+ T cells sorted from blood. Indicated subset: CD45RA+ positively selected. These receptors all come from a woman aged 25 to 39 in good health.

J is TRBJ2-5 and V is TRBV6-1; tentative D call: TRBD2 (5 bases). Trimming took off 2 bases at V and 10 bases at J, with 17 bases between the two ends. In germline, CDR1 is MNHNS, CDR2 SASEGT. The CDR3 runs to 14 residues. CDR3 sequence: CASSEFAGSLSQYF. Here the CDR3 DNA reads TGTGCCAGCAGTGAATTCGCGGGTTCTTTGAGCCAGTACTTC.

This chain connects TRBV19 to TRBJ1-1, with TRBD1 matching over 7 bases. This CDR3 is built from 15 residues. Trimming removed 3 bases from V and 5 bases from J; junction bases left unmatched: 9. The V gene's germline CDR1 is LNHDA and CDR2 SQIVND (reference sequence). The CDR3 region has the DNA TGTGCCAGTAGTATCTTCCGGCAGGGGGGAACTGAAGCTTTCTTT. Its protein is CASSIFRQGGTEAFF.

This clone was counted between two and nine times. The DNA for the CDR3 is TGTGCCAGCAGCTTCACTGAGACCCAGTACTTC. It translates to CASSFTETQYF. The V gene is TRBV7-9, the J gene TRBJ2-5; D gene unclear. Deletions cut 3 bases from V and 5 bases from J, with 4 bases between. CDR1 and CDR2 from the germline V gene are SEHNR and FQNEAQ (reference sequence). There are 11 residues in the CDR3.

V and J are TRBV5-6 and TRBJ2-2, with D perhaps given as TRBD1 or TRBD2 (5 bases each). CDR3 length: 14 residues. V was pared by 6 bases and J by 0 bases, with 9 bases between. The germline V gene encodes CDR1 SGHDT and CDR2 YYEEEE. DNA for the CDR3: TGTGCCAGCATGGGGACGGCGAACACCGGGGAGCTGTTTTTT. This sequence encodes CASMGTANTGELFF.

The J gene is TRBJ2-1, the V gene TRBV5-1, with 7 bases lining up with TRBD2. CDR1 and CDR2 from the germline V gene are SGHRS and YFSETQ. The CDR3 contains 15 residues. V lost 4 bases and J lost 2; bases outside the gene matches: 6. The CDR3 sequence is CASSPGGLTYNEQFF. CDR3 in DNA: TGCGCCAGCAGCCCCGGGGGACTAACCTACAATGAGCAGTTCTTC.

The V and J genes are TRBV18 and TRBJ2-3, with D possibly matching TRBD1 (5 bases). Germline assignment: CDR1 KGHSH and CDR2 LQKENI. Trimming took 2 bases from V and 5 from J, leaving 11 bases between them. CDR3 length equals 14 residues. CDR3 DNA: TGTGCCAGCTCACCAGGCAGGGTGGGAGATACGCAGTATTTT. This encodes CASSPGRVGDTQYF.

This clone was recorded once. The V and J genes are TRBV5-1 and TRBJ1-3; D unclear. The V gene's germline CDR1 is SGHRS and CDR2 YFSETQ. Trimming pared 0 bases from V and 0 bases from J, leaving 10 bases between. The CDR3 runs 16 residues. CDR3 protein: CASSLGVDHSGNTIYF. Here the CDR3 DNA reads TGCGCCAGCAGCTTGGGGGTGGACCACTCTGGAAACACCATATATTTT.

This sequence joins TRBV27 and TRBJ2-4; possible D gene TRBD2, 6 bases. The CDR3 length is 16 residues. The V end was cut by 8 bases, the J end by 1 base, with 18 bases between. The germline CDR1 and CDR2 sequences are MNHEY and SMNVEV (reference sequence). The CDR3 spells CASVKMRSGAKNIQYF. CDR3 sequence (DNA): TGTGCCAGCGTAAAGATGCGGAGCGGGGCCAAAAACATTCAGTACTTC.

The CDR3 region is CASSLSYEQYF. Here the CDR3 DNA reads TGTGCCAGCAGCCTGAGTTACGAGCAGTACTTC. The chain carries TRBV7-2 and TRBJ2-7; D call uncertain. V was pared by 5 bases and J by 4 bases, with 6 bases between. CDR1 and CDR2 from the germline V gene are SGHTA and FQGNSA. The CDR3 is 11 residues long.

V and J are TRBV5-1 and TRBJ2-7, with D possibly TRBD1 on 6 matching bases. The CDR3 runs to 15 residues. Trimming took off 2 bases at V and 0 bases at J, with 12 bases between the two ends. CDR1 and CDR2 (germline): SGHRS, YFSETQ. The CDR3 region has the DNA TGCGCCAGCAGCTTTCAGAGGGGGAGCTCCTACGAGCAGTACTTC. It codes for CASSFQRGSSYEQYF.

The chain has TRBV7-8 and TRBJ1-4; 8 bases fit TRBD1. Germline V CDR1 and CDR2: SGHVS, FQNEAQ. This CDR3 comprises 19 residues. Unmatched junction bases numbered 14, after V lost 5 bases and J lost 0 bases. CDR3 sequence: CASSRAPEGQVSTNEKLFF. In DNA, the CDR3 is TGTGCCAGCAGCCGAGCTCCGGAGGGACAGGTTTCAACTAATGAAAAACTGTTTTTT.

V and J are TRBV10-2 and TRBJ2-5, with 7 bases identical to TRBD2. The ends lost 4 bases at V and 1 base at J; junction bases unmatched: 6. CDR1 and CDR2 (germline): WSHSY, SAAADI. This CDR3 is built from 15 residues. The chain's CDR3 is CASSAASGVQETQYF. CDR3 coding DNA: TGCGCCAGCAGTGCGGCCAGCGGGGTCCAAGAGACCCAGTACTTC.

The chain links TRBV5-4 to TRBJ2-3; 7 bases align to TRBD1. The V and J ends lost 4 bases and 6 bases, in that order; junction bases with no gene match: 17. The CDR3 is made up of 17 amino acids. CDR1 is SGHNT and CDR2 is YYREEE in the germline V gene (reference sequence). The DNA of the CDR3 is TGTGCCAGCAGCCCGAAGGGACAGCAAAATGATGTTGATACGCAGTATTTT. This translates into CASSPKGQQNDVDTQYF.

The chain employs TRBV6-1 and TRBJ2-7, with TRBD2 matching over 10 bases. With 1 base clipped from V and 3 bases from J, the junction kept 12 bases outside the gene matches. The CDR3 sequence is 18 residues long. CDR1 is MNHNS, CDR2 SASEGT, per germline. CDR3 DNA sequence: TGTGCCAGCAGTGAAGAATCCCCAACTAGCGGGGTCCGCTACGAGCAGTACTTC. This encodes CASSEESPTSGVRYEQYF.

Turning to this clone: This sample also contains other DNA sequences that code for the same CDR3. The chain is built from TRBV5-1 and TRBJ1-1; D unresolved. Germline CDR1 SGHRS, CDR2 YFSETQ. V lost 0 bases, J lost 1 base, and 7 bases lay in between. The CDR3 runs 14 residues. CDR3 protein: CASSLDRANTEAFF. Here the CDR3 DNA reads TGCGCCAGCAGCTTGGATCGGGCGAACACTGAAGCTTTCTTT.

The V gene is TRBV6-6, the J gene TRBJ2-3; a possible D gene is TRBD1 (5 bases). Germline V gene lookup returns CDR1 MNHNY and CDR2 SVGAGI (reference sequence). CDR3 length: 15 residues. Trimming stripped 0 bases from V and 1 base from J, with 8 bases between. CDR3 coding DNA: TGTGCCAGCAGTTACTCGGGCAGGGGCACAGATACGCAGTATTTT. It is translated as CASSYSGRGTDTQYF.

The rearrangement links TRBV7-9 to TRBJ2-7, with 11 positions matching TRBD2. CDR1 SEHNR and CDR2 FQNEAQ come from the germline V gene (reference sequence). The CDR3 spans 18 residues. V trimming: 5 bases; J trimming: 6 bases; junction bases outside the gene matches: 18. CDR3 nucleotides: TGTGCCAGCAGCCCCACTGTTGATCCTAGCGGGAGGAGTCTCGAGCAGTACTTC. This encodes CASSPTVDPSGRSLEQYF.

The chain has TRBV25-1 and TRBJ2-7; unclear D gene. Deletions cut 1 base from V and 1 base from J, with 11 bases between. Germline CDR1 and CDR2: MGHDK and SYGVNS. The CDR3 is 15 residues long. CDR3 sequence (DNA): TGTGCCAGCAGTGAATCGGGCTTCACATCCTACGAGCAGTACTTC. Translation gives CASSESGFTSYEQYF.